This T cell receptor (beta chain) was obtained from a study of blood T cell repertoires in COVID-19. The V gene's germline CDR1 is SEHNR and CDR2 FQNEAQ (reference sequence). V was clipped by 3 bases and J by 4 bases, with 15 bases between them. The CDR3 is 16 amino acids. Method: immunoSEQ multiplex PCR; TCRdb's copy keeps in-frame clones and lacks some. The sample lists about 430,000 clones, around nine tenths occurring once. This clonotype was sampled from a woman aged 18-30 years who had been exposed to COVID-19. The V and J genes are TRBV7-9 and TRBJ1-4; no reliable D call. Material: PBMCs or T cells enriched from blood (not recorded which). CDR3 protein: CASSLGSGVDNEKLFF. In DNA, the CDR3 is TGTGCCAGCAGCTTGGGCTCAGGCGTGGATAATGAAAAACTGTTTTTT.